This TCR beta chain comes out of a study of cytotoxic CD8 clonotypes in ibrutinib-treated CLL. This clone was counted between two and nine times. Sequencing was performed with immunoSEQ multiplex PCR; in TCRdb, only in-frame clones are kept and a portion is missing. Of 20,000 to 30,000 clones listed, about 67% are singletons. The origin of this receptor is a human donor with chronic lymphocytic leukemia. Source: PBMCs, taken after 12 months of ibrutinib treatment.

The CDR3 region is CASRLGGERNTEAFF. The CDR3, as DNA: TGTGCCAGTAGGCTGGGGGGGGAGAGGAACACTGAAGCTTTCTTT. This chain links TRBV19 with TRBJ1-1, with D possibly matching TRBD1 (5 bases). Per germline, CDR1 LNHDA and CDR2 SQIVND (reference sequence). The V end was cut by 6 bases, the J end by 1 base, with 15 bases between. The CDR3 sequence is 15 residues long.